This TCR beta chain was recovered during a study of PD-1 blockade in classical Hodgkin lymphoma. Each patient's relapse followed autologous stem cell transplantation, and brentuximab vedotin exposure varied. Study conclusions and caveats: Still unresolved is the cause of the repertoire differences, which may be disease activity or prior therapy.

Germline CDR1 and CDR2: PRHDT and FYEKMQ (reference sequence). The CDR3 runs to 11 residues. The ends were cut back, 1 base at V and 10 bases at J, with 6 bases in the middle. Assay used: immunoSEQ multiplex PCR; TCRdb lists only in-frame clones, some missing. Among about 26,000 clones listed, about nine tenths were seen once. Notes on this clone: What it binds is unknown.

This chain uses TRBV13 with TRBJ2-3, with a tentative D call TRBD2 (5 bases). The specimen comprised peripheral blood mononuclear cells (PBMCs), sampled at baseline. The sequence was collected from a human donor with classical Hodgkin lymphoma. In DNA form, the CDR3 reads TGTGCCAGCAGCTTAGAGGGAGCGCAGTATTTT. This sequence encodes CASSLEGAQYF.